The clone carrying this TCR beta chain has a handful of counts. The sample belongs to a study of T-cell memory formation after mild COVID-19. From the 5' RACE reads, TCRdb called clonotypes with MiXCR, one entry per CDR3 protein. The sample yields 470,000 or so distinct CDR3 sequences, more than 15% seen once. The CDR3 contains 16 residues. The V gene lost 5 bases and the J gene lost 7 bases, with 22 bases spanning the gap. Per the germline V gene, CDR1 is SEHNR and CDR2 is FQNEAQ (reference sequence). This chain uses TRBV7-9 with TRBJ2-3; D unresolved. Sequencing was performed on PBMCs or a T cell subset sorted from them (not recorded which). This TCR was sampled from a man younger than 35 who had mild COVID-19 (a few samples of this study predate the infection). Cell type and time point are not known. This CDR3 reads CASSPAQAVFLNTQYF. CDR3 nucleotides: TGTGCCAGCAGCCCGGCGCAGGCCGTGTTTTTGAATACGCAGTATTTT.